This TCR beta chain stems from a study of T cell responses to AZD1222 COVID-19 vaccine. This table comes from immunoSEQ multiplex PCR, and its TCRdb copy is limited to in-frame clones, with some not included. The sample holds approximately 200,000 clones, approximately 94% seen once. The germline V gene has CDR1 GTSNPN and CDR2 SVGIG (reference sequence). This CDR3 is 14 amino acids long. Trimming took 8 bases from V and 4 from J; bases not matched to a gene: 13. Sequenced material: peripheral blood, taken 28 days after the second dose of the MenACWY control vaccine. V is TRBV30 and J is TRBJ1-2; 7 bases are shared with TRBD1. This clonotype originated in an adult who received the MenACWY meningococcal vaccine as a control. The chain's CDR3 is CAGIPGQSPYGYTF. Written as DNA, the CDR3 is TGTGCCGGCATACCGGGACAGAGCCCCTATGGCTACACCTTC.